This record concerns one T cell receptor (beta chain) sequence. TCRdb passed the 5' RACE reads through MiXCR, listing each CDR3 protein once. The data contain 700,000 or so distinct CDR3 sequences, around 8.3% of them singletons. This record comes from a study of identical twins. V lost 0 bases and J lost 1; bases outside the gene matches: 2. This CDR3 spans 18 amino acids. Germline loops: CDR1 SGHTA, CDR2 FQGNSA. This sample was shared with a second study, whose subject was yellow fever vaccine responses in identical twins.

Sequencing input: PBMCs. The TCR sequence derives from a woman aged 18-29 years in good health. The rearrangement joins TRBV7-2 to TRBJ2-1, with TRBD2 identical over 14 bases. The CDR3 reads CASSLAGLAGASYNEQFF. The CDR3, as DNA: TGTGCCAGCAGCTTAGCGGGACTAGCGGGAGCGTCCTACAATGAGCAGTTCTTC. Supplemented by reference TRBV7-2 and TRBJ2-1, the full variable domain reads GAGVSQSPSNKVTEKGKDVELRCDPISGHTALYWYRQSLGQGLEFLIYFQGNSAPDKSGLPSDRFSAERTGGSVSTLTIQRTQQEDSAVYLCASSLAGLAGASYNEQFFGPGTRLTVL.